These T cell receptor beta chains were read from a single sample in a study of T cells in Graves' hyperthyroidism and ophthalmopathy. TCRdb recomputed calls from the multiplex PCR reads with MiXCR, one row per CDR3 protein. The data show fewer than 500,000 distinct CDR3 sequences, roughly 14% seen once. The source material was blood. The receptors here all came from a man aged 25 to 40 with Graves' hyperthyroidism that later progressed to Graves' ophthalmopathy. The CDR3 runs from the conserved cysteine through the conserved F or W. A D gene is named only where the DNA matches it firmly. Where a row states a size, it is once, few, many or the class of an expanded clone; other rows omit it.

TGTGCCAGCACCCCGGGACAGGTTTCTGGAAACACCATATATTTT CASTPGQVSGNTIYF TRBV12-3/TRBV12-4 once TRBD1 TRBJ1-3
TGTGCCAGCAGCTCGGTTCGAAAATGGCATGAGCAGTTCTTC CASSSVRKWHEQFF TRBV11-2 few - TRBJ2-1
TGTGCCAGCAGTGAGACAGGGAGGTCTGGAAACACCATATATTTT CASSETGRSGNTIYF TRBV25-1 - TRBD1 TRBJ1-3
TGCGCCAGCAGCCCTGGACAGGGTACGGGGACTAATGAAAAACTGTTTTTT CASSPGQGTGTNEKLFF TRBV4-1 few TRBD1 TRBJ1-4
TGCGCCAGCAGCCGGGACTCGTTGAACACCGGGGAGCTGTTTTTT CASSRDSLNTGELFF TRBV5-1 many - TRBJ2-2
TGCGCCAGCAGCCAAGTGTCCGTTTACCTAAATTCACCCCTCCACTTT CASSQVSVYLNSPLHF TRBV4-1 few - TRBJ1-6
TGTGCCAGCAGCTTAAGGGCCACCGGGACAGGGGGCGGGGATGAGCAGTTCTTC CASSLRATGTGGGDEQFF TRBV7-9 many TRBD1 TRBJ2-1
TGCGCCAGCAGCCCGCGGGGTAGCGGTAGCACAGATACGCAGTATTTT CASSPRGSGSTDTQYF TRBV5-1 few - TRBJ2-3
TGTGCCAGCAGCATGGGGACACGCCACTATGGCTACACCTTC CASSMGTRHYGYTF TRBV7-9 many - TRBJ1-2
TGTGCCAGCCGACTAGCGGGGGCCGAGTTCTACAATGAGCAGTTCTTC CASRLAGAEFYNEQFF TRBV27 few TRBD2 TRBJ2-1
TGTGCCATCAGCCAGGGGAATAGCAATCAGCCCCAGCATTTT CAISQGNSNQPQHF TRBV10-3 - - TRBJ1-5
TGTGCCTGGAACACAGGGGGGATGGGGAATGAGCAGTTCTTC CAWNTGGMGNEQFF TRBV30 many TRBD1 TRBJ2-1
TGTGCCAGCAGGGCTAGCGGTTGGACCGGGGAGCTGTTTTTT CASRASGWTGELFF TRBV6-2/TRBV6-3 - TRBD2 TRBJ2-2
TGCGCCAGCAGCCCAAGCTTCCCGGGACAGGGGGAAGGGAACTATGGCTACACCTTC CASSPSFPGQGEGNYGYTF TRBV4-1 once TRBD1 TRBJ1-2
TGTGCCAGCAGCCACGGGCCGGGTCTTAATATCTACGAGCAGTACTTC CASSHGPGLNIYEQYF TRBV14 many - TRBJ2-7
TGTGCCTGGAGGGTCGGCACCGGGGAGCTGTTTTTT CAWRVGTGELFF TRBV30 - - TRBJ2-2
TGTGCCAGCAGAATGACTAGGGCGAGAACAGATACGCAGTATTTT CASRMTRARTDTQYF TRBV2 many - TRBJ2-3
TGTGCCAGCTCACCCCCGGCCAGGGGGCTTGGCTACACCTTC CASSPPARGLGYTF TRBV18 many TRBD1 TRBJ1-2
TGTGCCAGCAGTTCCCGCAACGCAGATACGCAGTATTTT CASSSRNADTQYF TRBV6-4 - - TRBJ2-3
TGTGCCAGCAGTTTATCTGGATTCAATCAGCCCCAGCATTTT CASSLSGFNQPQHF TRBV27 many - TRBJ1-5
TGTGCCAGCACACCCCTTTACAGGGGGTTACCTGAAGCTTTCTTT CASTPLYRGLPEAFF TRBV6-1 many TRBD1 TRBJ1-1
TGCGCCAGCTCTTATAGGGGTAATACCTACAATGAGCAGTTCTTC CASSYRGNTYNEQFF TRBV10-2 - - TRBJ2-1
TGTGCCACCCAAATAGGCTTCCCCGGGGGCACTGAAGCTTTCTTT CATQIGFPGGTEAFF TRBV6-1 many - TRBJ1-1
TGTGCTAGTGGCCCTCCCCTGCAGGCCGAGCAGTACTTC CASGPPLQAEQYF TRBV12-5 - - TRBJ2-7
TGTGCCGGCAGCCAAGTTGGTGTCCATCCAAACTATGGCTACACCTTC CAGSQVGVHPNYGYTF TRBV4-2 - - TRBJ1-2
TGTGCCAGCACCTACTACGCCAGCCTTGGGACCGGGGAGCTGTTTTTT CASTYYASLGTGELFF TRBV5-6 few - TRBJ2-2
TGTGCCAGCAGTTTAGGTCTCGGGACAGGGGGCAGTTTGTACATTCAGTACTTC CASSLGLGTGGSLYIQYF TRBV28 few TRBD1 TRBJ2-4
TGTGCCAGCAGCCGAGGAGGGGGCGGATACGAGCAGTACTTC CASSRGGGGYEQYF TRBV11-2 - - TRBJ2-7
TGCGCCAGCAGCACCGACTTTTCTGAAGCTTTCTTT CASSTDFSEAFF TRBV5-1 few - TRBJ1-1
TGTGCCAGCAGCTTTGGCGGTCACGAGAACATTCAGTACTTC CASSFGGHENIQYF TRBV11-3 many - TRBJ2-4
TGTGCCAGCAGCCAAAGAGGGGGTAACTATGGCTACACCTTC CASSQRGGNYGYTF TRBV3-1 many - TRBJ1-2
TGTGCCAGCAGACACGACAGGGGGGCTAATGAAAAACTGTTTTTT CASRHDRGANEKLFF TRBV2 - TRBD1 TRBJ1-4
TGTGCCAGCAATTACGGCAGGAGGACAGGGGGTAGCCAAGAGACCCAGTACTTC CASNYGRRTGGSQETQYF TRBV6-7 many TRBD1 TRBJ2-5
TGTGCCAGCAGCTCCGACAGGGGAGATACGCAGTATTTT CASSSDRGDTQYF TRBV11-2 many TRBD1 TRBJ2-3
TGTGCCAGTAGTACGCCAAACTCCCCAGGGTCTCAGCCCCAGCATTTT CASSTPNSPGSQPQHF TRBV19 few - TRBJ1-5
TGTGCCAGCAGCGCGACAGGTAGCAATCAGCCCCAGCATTTT CASSATGSNQPQHF TRBV9 many - TRBJ1-5
TGTGCCTGGGCCCGCGGACGGCTAAAATCTGGGGCCAACGTCCTGACTTTC CAWARGRLKSGANVLTF TRBV30 - - TRBJ2-6
TGTGCCAGCAGTCCCACCGGGACAGGGGGAAACACTGAAGCTTTCTTT CASSPTGTGGNTEAFF TRBV12-3/TRBV12-4 - TRBD1 TRBJ1-1
TGCGCCAGCATTGACAGGTCCTACGAGCAGTACTTC CASIDRSYEQYF TRBV10-2 few - TRBJ2-7
TGTGCCAGCAGCGGGGGACTAGCGGGCAATGAGCAGTTCTTC CASSGGLAGNEQFF TRBV7-9 many TRBD2 TRBJ2-1
TGTGCCAGCAGCCCTGGAGGAGGAATCCAGCCCCAGCATTTT CASSPGGGIQPQHF TRBV11-2 many - TRBJ1-5
TGTGCCAGCAGCCCCCGTAGTGACCCCTACGAGCAGTACTTC CASSPRSDPYEQYF TRBV9 - - TRBJ2-7
TGTGCCAGCAGCTTAGAACAGGTTAGCAATCAGCCCCAGCATTTT CASSLEQVSNQPQHF TRBV11-3 many - TRBJ1-5
TGTGCCATCAAGGAGGGGAGACCCCCGAACACCGGGGAGCTGTTTTTT CAIKEGRPPNTGELFF TRBV10-3 - - TRBJ2-2
TGCAGTGCTAGAGGTAGCGGGGGGCATCAAGAGACCCAGTACTTC CSARGSGGHQETQYF TRBV20-1 - TRBD2 TRBJ2-5
TGCAGTGCTAGAGATCGTGTCAGCGGAGGGGGGGCCGGGGAGCTGTTTTTT CSARDRVSGGGAGELFF TRBV20-1 few - TRBJ2-2
TGTGCCAGCAGCCTGACCCATTATCTCCACGAGCAGTACTTC CASSLTHYLHEQYF TRBV11-2 - - TRBJ2-7
TGTGCCAGCAGCGTTTCGGGTAACACTGAAGCTTTCTTT CASSVSGNTEAFF TRBV9 - - TRBJ1-1